The 6 T cell receptor beta chains reported below all come from one sample, sequenced in a study of blood T cell repertoires in COVID-19. The repertoire was sequenced with immunoSEQ multiplex PCR; TCRdb's copy has only in-frame clones and lacks some. The sample lists under 200,000 clones, 80% to 90% seen once, with around 3.5% in the top ten. The sequenced material came from peripheral blood. These receptor sequences come from a man younger than 35 with active or convalescent COVID-19.

The table lists this clone with a few counts. J is TRBJ1-1 and V is TRBV27, with D tentatively TRBD1 (5 bases). The CDR3 totals 14 residues. Germline V gene lookup returns CDR1 MNHEY and CDR2 SMNVEV (reference sequence). V was trimmed by 2 bases and J by 4 bases, leaving 11 bases between them. CDR3 region: CASSLGAGLTEAFF. The CDR3 DNA follows: TGTGCCAGCAGTTTAGGTGCAGGGCTCACTGAAGCTTTCTTT.

In its sample, this clone was seen once. The V and J genes are TRBV7-2 and TRBJ1-2; TRBD1 matches 9 bases. The V and J ends lost 5 bases and 1 base, in that order; junction bases with no gene match: 11. CDR3 length: 17 amino acids. Per the germline V gene, CDR1 is SGHTA and CDR2 is FQGNSA. In nucleotides, the CDR3 is TGTGCCAGCAGCGTACCGGGACAGGGTCTTGGTAACTATGGCTACACCTTC. It translates to CASSVPGQGLGNYGYTF.

V gene TRBV19 combines with J gene TRBJ2-1; 11 nucleotides line up with TRBD2. V trimming: 3 bases; J trimming: 4 bases; junction bases outside the gene matches: 2. This CDR3 is 15 amino acids long. The germline V gene has CDR1 LNHDA and CDR2 SQIVND (reference sequence). The CDR3 DNA follows: TGTGCCAGTAGTATTAGCGGGAGGGCTTACAATGAGCAGTTCTTC. Its translation is CASSISGRAYNEQFF. Filled out from reference TRBV19 and TRBJ2-1, the complete variable domain reads DGGITQSPKYLFRKEGQNVTLSCEQNLNHDAMYWYRQDPGQGLRLIYYSQIVNDFQKGDIAEGYSVSREKKESFPLTVTSAQKNPTAFYLCASSISGRAYNEQFFGPGTRLTVL.

This rearrangement joins TRBV5-6 to TRBJ2-1; possibly TRBD2 for D (5 bases). There are 13 residues in the CDR3. V shed 0 bases and J shed 7 bases, with 8 bases lying between them. The germline CDR1 and CDR2 sequences are SGHDT and YYEEEE. The CDR3 spells CASSLGLQNEQFF. CDR3 nucleotide sequence: TGTGCCAGCAGCTTGGGACTACAGAATGAGCAGTTCTTC.

The J gene is TRBJ1-1, the V gene TRBV18; D possibly corresponds to TRBD1 (5 bases). The germline V gene encodes CDR1 KGHSH and CDR2 LQKENI. The CDR3 has 14 amino acids. V was trimmed by 3 bases and J by 0 bases, leaving 8 bases between them. This chain's CDR3 is CASSPDTLNTEAFF. DNA of the CDR3: TGTGCCAGCTCACCGGACACCTTGAACACTGAAGCTTTCTTT. Full variable domain (outside the CDR3, taken from reference TRBV18 and TRBJ1-1): NAGVMQNPRHLVRRRGQEARLRCSPMKGHSHVYWYRQLPEEGLKFMVYLQKENIIDESGMPKERFSAEFPKEGPSILRIQQVVRGDSAAYFCASSPDTLNTEAFFGQGTRLTVV.

The gene calls are TRBV7-2 and TRBJ2-7, with TRBD2 matching over 10 bases. Per germline, CDR1 SGHTA and CDR2 FQGNSA. After removal of 2 bases from V and 1 base from J, the junction contained 5 bases not matched to a gene. The CDR3 runs 16 residues. As DNA, the CDR3 is TGTGCCAGCAGCTTACGGTATAGCGGGAGGTCCTACGAGCAGTACTTC. Translated: CASSLRYSGRSYEQYF.